This T cell receptor (beta chain) originates from a study of blood T cell repertoires in COVID-19. At the level of the study: Researchers got acute and convalescent COVID-19 samples from the United States, Italy and Spain. Nucleic acid was either cDNA or gDNA, and it came from T cells, B-cell-depleted T cells, or PBMCs.

V lost 0 bases and J 3 bases, leaving 8 bases between the germline ends. The CDR3 spans 14 residues. Germline CDR1 is KGHSH and CDR2 is LQKENI. In the authors' workflow: Amplification from reference gene primers served as the basis for estimated nucleated cell counts. Assay: immunoSEQ multiplex PCR; the TCRdb copy retains only in-frame clones and omits some. D and trimming were read from the DNA, whereas the V and J calls and clone size are those reported in that table. The sample gives about 270,000 clones, roughly nine tenths of which show up once; over 4% is in the top ten. Sequencing used peripheral blood. The chain employs TRBV18 and TRBJ2-5, with D possibly being TRBD1 (5 bases). The sequence came from a man aged 55 to 69 who had recovered from COVID-19. CDR3 residues: CASSPPAGKETQYF. CDR3 nucleotides: TGTGCCAGCTCACCACCAGCAGGGAAAGAGACCCAGTACTTC.